What follows is one T cell receptor (beta chain) and its context. The target antigen is unknown. The targeted sequencing depth was 1 in 200,000 to 1 in 1 million T cells. Profiled with immunoSEQ multiplex PCR; TCRdb holds only in-frame clones, not every one. The table has roughly 250,000 clones, around 70% seen once; the top ten hold 15%. The data were taken from a study of cytotoxic CD8 clonotypes in ibrutinib-treated CLL. As for the study in general: Among the samples, the mean was around 260,000 productive templates and tens of thousands of productive rearrangements.

Study observations and caveats: Treatment left the uncommon public clonotypes either contracted or stable in frequency.

The CDR3 runs to 14 residues. Per the germline V gene, CDR1 is SEHNR and CDR2 is FQNEAQ (reference sequence). Deletions cut 3 bases from V and 1 base from J, with 9 bases between. The sample in question was PBMCs, obtained after 24 months of ibrutinib treatment. The origin of this receptor is a human donor with chronic lymphocytic leukemia. V gene TRBV7-9 combines with J gene TRBJ2-5, with D perhaps matching TRBD1 (5 bases). Written as DNA, the CDR3 is TGTGCCAGCAGCTTCGACAGTGCCCAAGAGACCCAGTACTTC. Translation: CASSFDSAQETQYF.